The 13 T cell receptor beta chains given below trace back to one sample, sequenced in a study of PD-1 blockade in classical Hodgkin lymphoma. Repertoires were generated with immunoSEQ multiplex PCR, while TCRdb's copy carries only in-frame clones and drops some. This sample has some 90,000 clones, with approximately 78% found just once. Documented time point: cycle 4 day 1 (C4D1), after six to seven weeks of nivolumab. Relapse after autologous stem cell transplantation occurred in every patient, and brentuximab vedotin exposure varied. The sample consisted of peripheral blood mononuclear cells (PBMCs), taken before the fourth cycle of nivolumab. The source of these receptors is a human donor with classical Hodgkin lymphoma.

CDR3 sequence: CASMGQNTGELFF. DNA of the CDR3: TGTGCCAGTATGGGACAAAACACCGGGGAGCTGTTTTTT. This chain joins TRBV19 and TRBJ2-2, with D tentatively TRBD1 (6 bases). V dropped 7 bases and J dropped 2 bases, with 8 bases sitting between them. The CDR3 covers 13 residues. Germline V gene sequence: CDR1 LNHDA, CDR2 SQIVND (reference sequence).

The rearrangement uses TRBV5-1 and TRBJ2-7; the match to TRBD1 covers 9 bases. V lost 0 bases, J lost 3 bases, and 7 bases stayed unmatched. The CDR3 is 16 amino acids. CDR1 is SGHRS, CDR2 YFSETQ, per germline. CDR3 amino acids: CASSLGGTGRLYEQYF. The CDR3 DNA follows: TGCGCCAGCAGCTTGGGGGGGACAGGGAGACTCTACGAGCAGTACTTC.

This clone appeared a few times. The chain uses TRBV4-1 and TRBJ2-7; D remains unclear. The CDR3 loop spans 13 amino acids. V was cut by 1 base and J by 2 bases, with 6 bases left in between. Germline assignment: CDR1 MGHRA and CDR2 YSYEKL. CDR3 in DNA: TGCGCCAGCAGCCAAGGTCCCGCCTACGAGCAGTACTTC. It specifies CASSQGPAYEQYF.

The rearrangement uses TRBV6-6 and TRBJ2-2; 8 bases are shared with TRBD1. The germline V gene has CDR1 MNHNY and CDR2 SVGAGI (reference sequence). The CDR3 loop spans 16 amino acids. Germline trimming cut 2 bases from V and 1 base from J; bases unmatched to any gene: 3. In DNA form, the CDR3 reads TGTGCCAGCAGTTACCTTGGGACAGGGAACACCGGGGAGCTGTTTTTT. Translated, it gives CASSYLGTGNTGELFF.

V is TRBV27 and J is TRBJ1-5; 7 bases match TRBD1. This CDR3 is 14 amino acids long. Trimming cost V 5 bases and J 7 bases; bases outside gene matches: 8. The germline V gene encodes CDR1 MNHEY and CDR2 SMNVEV (reference sequence). In DNA, the CDR3 is TGTGCCAGCAGTCCCCGACAGGGTAGCCAGCCCCAGCATTTT. This translates into CASSPRQGSQPQHF.

The chain has TRBV11-2 and TRBJ2-5; D gene uncertain. The germline V gene encodes CDR1 SGHAT and CDR2 FQNNGV. V was cut by 3 bases and J by 2 bases, with 13 bases left in between. The CDR3 is 15 amino acids. CDR3 amino acids: CASSFHYPYQETQYF. The CDR3 region has the DNA TGTGCCAGCAGCTTTCACTACCCGTATCAAGAGACCCAGTACTTC.

The chain links TRBV27 to TRBJ1-1, with D perhaps matching TRBD1 (5 bases). This CDR3 is built from 18 residues. CDR1 is MNHEY and CDR2 is SMNVEV in the germline V gene (reference sequence). Trimming took off 1 base at V and 3 bases at J, with 21 bases between the two ends. This chain's CDR3 is CASSLFSWGGPRDTEAFF. CDR3 in DNA: TGTGCCAGCAGTTTATTCTCCTGGGGGGGACCCAGGGACACTGAAGCTTTCTTT.

The chain recombines TRBV5-1 with TRBJ2-7; D is possibly TRBD2 (6 bases). The CDR3 contains 15 residues. Per the germline V gene, CDR1 is SGHRS and CDR2 is YFSETQ. The V and J ends lost 2 bases and 2 bases respectively, with 14 bases between them. The CDR3 DNA sequence: TGCGCCAGCAGCTTTCAGCGGGCCGCTCCCTACGAGCAGTACTTC. Its translation is CASSFQRAAPYEQYF.

The J gene is TRBJ2-7, the V gene TRBV19, with D possibly being TRBD1 (6 bases). V lost 5 bases and J 2 bases, leaving 10 bases between the germline ends. Germline V gene lookup returns CDR1 LNHDA and CDR2 SQIVND (reference sequence). The CDR3 contains 13 residues. CDR3 sequence: CASSLGQPYEQYF. The CDR3 region has the DNA TGTGCCAGTAGTCTAGGACAGCCCTACGAGCAGTACTTC.

V is TRBV28 and J is TRBJ2-7, with TRBD1 matching 7 bases. Trimming cost V 6 bases and J 5 bases; bases outside gene matches: 7. Germline CDR1 reads MDHEN; CDR2 reads SYDVKM. This CDR3 spans 13 amino acids. Written as DNA, the CDR3 is TGTGCCAGCAGCCATAGGGGGCTTAACGAGCAGTACTTC. Amino acid sequence: CASSHRGLNEQYF.

The chain has TRBV5-1 and TRBJ2-5; the D call may be TRBD1 or TRBD2 (7 bases each). The CDR3 has 17 residues. V was clipped by 4 bases and J by 5 bases, with 24 bases between them. Germline CDR1 SGHRS, CDR2 YFSETQ. For the CDR3, the DNA is TGCGCCAGCAGCGGACCGGGGAGGGGGACAGCTGGGGAGACCCAGTACTTC. It encodes CASSGPGRGTAGETQYF. Variable domain in full (rest from reference TRBV5-1 and TRBJ2-5): KAGVTQTPRYLIKTRGQQVTLSCSPISGHRSVSWYQQTPGQGLQFLFEYFSETQRNKGNFPGRFSGRQFSNSRSEMNVSTLELGDSALYLCASSGPGRGTAGETQYFGPGTRLLVL.

The V and J genes are TRBV27 and TRBJ2-2; the D is unclear. The CDR3 length is 13 residues. Germline values: CDR1 MNHEY, CDR2 SMNVEV (reference sequence). The germline V and J ends were trimmed by 7 bases and 2 bases, with 8 bases remaining between them. The CDR3 region is CASIAPNTGELFF. For the CDR3, the DNA is TGTGCCAGCATTGCCCCAAACACCGGGGAGCTGTTTTTT.

The CDR3 here is CARKPGLINEKLFF. The CDR3 DNA sequence: TGCGCCAGGAAACCGGGACTGATTAATGAAAAACTGTTTTTT. The V call is TRBV10-1, the J call TRBJ1-4; TRBD1 is a possible D gene (5 bases). V lost 9 bases and J 4 bases, leaving 15 bases between the germline ends. The germline gives CDR1 WNHNN, CDR2 SYGVQD (reference sequence). The CDR3 is 14 residues long.